This T cell receptor (beta chain) was retrieved from a study of shared clonotypes between healthy human individuals. This clone was detected once. The antigen is undetermined. Researchers ran the assay at a deep level. Assay: immunoSEQ multiplex PCR; the TCRdb copy retains only in-frame clones and omits some. The sample consists of hundreds of thousands of clones, roughly 78% of them appearing once. Overall study results and limits: Against clonotypes common to all four donors, non-shared ones had lower generation probabilities. Estimated richness was generally greater in naive than memory subsets. Sorted-subset samples were not fully sequenced, rarefaction indicated.

The sample was memory CD4+ T cells sorted from blood. Indicated subset: CD45RA-negative fraction. This sequence was found in a woman aged 25-40 years in good health.

CDR3 in amino acids: CAWNLQGNYGYTF. Here the CDR3 DNA reads TGTGCCTGGAACCTACAGGGAAATTATGGCTACACCTTC. The chain links TRBV30 to TRBJ1-2, with TRBD1 as a possible D gene (6 bases). The CDR3 covers 13 residues. Deletions cut 4 bases from V and 5 bases from J, with 14 bases between. CDR1 GTSNPN and CDR2 SVGIG come from the germline V gene (reference sequence). The full variable domain, rest sourced from reference TRBV30 and TRBJ1-2, is SQTIHQWPATLVQPVGSPLSLECTVEGTSNPNLYWYRQAAGRGLQLLFYSVGIGQISSEVPQNLSASRPQDRQFILSSKKLLLSDSGFYLCAWNLQGNYGYTFGSGTRLTVV.